This T cell receptor (beta chain) appears in the sequencing data of a study of spatial heterogeneity in lung cancer. General study results and limits: Blood showed ubiquitous tumor TCRs more often at resection than at routine follow-up.

Time point described: blood at routine non-recurrence follow-up after resection. Extraction of whole RNA from tumor, nontumor lung or frozen PBMC preceded unsorted sequencing. The CDR3 is made up of 15 amino acids. Germline lookup yields CDR1 LNHDA and CDR2 SQIVND (reference sequence). With 3 bases removed from V and 5 bases from J, the gap between germline ends came to 14 bases. Each TCR cDNA molecule carried a unique molecular identifier. From the 5' RACE reads, TCRdb called clonotypes with MiXCR, one entry per CDR3 protein. The sample lists about 120,000 distinct CDR3 sequences, about 12% occurring once. This clonotype appeared a few times. Its antigen is as yet unknown.

The sequence was collected from a male donor with early-stage non-small cell lung cancer. Specimen: PBMCs, collected at follow-up. The rearrangement uses TRBV19 and TRBJ1-5; no firm D call. In nucleotides, the CDR3 is TGTGCCAGTAGTATTCCCCCTGCGCTCGATCAGCCCCAGCATTTT. This translates into CASSIPPALDQPQHF.